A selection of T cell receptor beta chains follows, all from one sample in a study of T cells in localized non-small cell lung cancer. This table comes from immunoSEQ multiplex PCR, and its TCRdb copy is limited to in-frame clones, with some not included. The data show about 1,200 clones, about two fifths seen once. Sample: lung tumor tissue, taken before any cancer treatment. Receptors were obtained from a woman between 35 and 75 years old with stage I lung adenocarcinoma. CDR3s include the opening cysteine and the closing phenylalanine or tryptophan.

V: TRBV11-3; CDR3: CASSLEIGVPYEQYF
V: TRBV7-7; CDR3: CASSLNMGGPLPSSGNTIYF
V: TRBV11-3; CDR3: CASRIFRGQASSGANVLTF
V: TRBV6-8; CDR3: CAITPGSQGYGYTF
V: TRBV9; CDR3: CASSVDDALGSNQPQHF
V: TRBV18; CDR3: CASSETGTTGKLFF
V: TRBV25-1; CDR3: CASSDRSSGNTIYF
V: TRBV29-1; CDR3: CSVEGVRGRSETQYF
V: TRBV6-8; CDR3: CASSYSAGVDGYTF
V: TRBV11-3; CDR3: CASSLLRVENGNEQYF
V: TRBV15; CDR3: CATSRRIAGTNTGELFF
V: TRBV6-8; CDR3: CASSYSLRLDEQYF